A single sample is the source of the 18 T cell receptor beta chains below, sequenced in a study of T cells in Graves' hyperthyroidism and ophthalmopathy. Researchers amplified the TCR beta CDR3 regions from RNA transcripts. Primed by the HTBI set, a first-round RT-PCR was run on the TCR CDR3. TCRdb reanalysed the multiplex PCR reads using MiXCR and keeps one entry per CDR3 protein. The sample lists roughly 700,000 distinct CDR3 sequences, approximately 15% seen once, with around 15% in the top ten. What was sequenced was blood. The receptors shown here come from a man between 50 and 59 years old with Graves' hyperthyroidism.

At least ten counts were recorded for this clonotype. Here the CDR3 reads CSARETSGSYNEQFF. The DNA for the CDR3 is TGCAGTGCTAGAGAGACTAGCGGATCCTACAATGAGCAGTTCTTC. V usage is TRBV20-1 and J usage is TRBJ2-1; 9 bases fit TRBD2. With 0 bases clipped from V and 1 base from J, the junction kept 1 base outside the gene matches. The CDR3 loop spans 15 amino acids. Germline lookup yields CDR1 DFQATT and CDR2 SNEGSKA (reference sequence).

This clonotype has at least ten counts. V is TRBV7-2 and J is TRBJ2-5, with 8 bases identical to TRBD1. V gave up 5 bases and J gave up 6 bases; unmatched junction bases: 5. Germline V gene lookup returns CDR1 SGHTA and CDR2 FQGNSA. The CDR3 has 13 amino acids. CDR3 nucleotide sequence: TGTGCCAGCAGCCGGGACAGGCGGCAGACCCAGTACTTC. Protein product: CASSRDRRQTQYF.

The chain recombines TRBV7-9 with TRBJ1-5, with no clear D. Germline CDR1 is SEHNR and CDR2 is FQNEAQ (reference sequence). V shed 4 bases and J shed 1 base, with 8 bases lying between them. CDR3 length: 14 residues. DNA for the CDR3: TGTGCCAGCAGCTCCGCCCGGAGCAATCAGCCCCAGCATTTT. Translating gives CASSSARSNQPQHF.

This clonotype was counted many times. This sequence joins TRBV7-8 and TRBJ2-7; TRBD1 matches 11 bases. The CDR3 runs 16 residues. In germline, CDR1 is SGHVS, CDR2 FQNEAQ. With 2 bases clipped from V and 7 bases from J, the junction kept 10 bases outside the gene matches. DNA for the CDR3: TGTGCCAGCAGCTTAAGTTACGGACAGGGGGCACGGGAGCAGTACTTC. Amino acid sequence: CASSLSYGQGAREQYF.

This clonotype occurred many times. The chain joins TRBV2 to TRBJ2-5; D unresolved. Trimming cost V 5 bases and J 3 bases, with 13 bases left between them. CDR1 is SNHLY and CDR2 is FYNNEI in the germline V gene. The CDR3 runs 14 residues. CDR3 nucleotides: TGTGCCAGCAGTCCAACCCACAGCAAAGAGACCCAGTACTTC. It yields the protein CASSPTHSKETQYF.

The table lists this clonotype with a few counts. The gene calls are TRBV20-1 and TRBJ2-1; D gene ambiguous. The V gene's germline CDR1 is DFQATT and CDR2 SNEGSKA (reference sequence). The CDR3 is 16 residues long. V was cut by 2 bases and J by 0 bases, with 14 bases left in between. The CDR3 region is CSARPPMQSSYNEQFF. The CDR3 nucleotides are TGCAGTGCTAGACCCCCCATGCAAAGCTCCTACAATGAGCAGTTCTTC.

This clonotype was detected ten times or more. The V call is TRBV3-1, the J call TRBJ2-6; 10 bases match TRBD1. The CDR3 length is 16 residues. From germline, CDR1 is LGHDT and CDR2 YNNKEL (reference sequence). With 2 bases clipped from V and 3 bases from J, the junction kept 1 base outside the gene matches. The CDR3 protein is CASSQWTGGGANVLTF. The CDR3 region has the DNA TGTGCCAGCAGCCAATGGACAGGGGGTGGGGCCAACGTCCTGACTTTC.

The chain has TRBV20-1 and TRBJ2-7, with D perhaps given as TRBD1 or TRBD2 (7 bases each). The germline V gene has CDR1 DFQATT and CDR2 SNEGSKA (reference sequence). The CDR3 has 15 residues. V lost 0 bases, J lost 3 bases, and 15 bases lay in between. The CDR3 DNA reads TGCAGTGCTAGAGAGACCAGGGGGGGTGGCTACGAGCAGTACTTC. Protein sequence: CSARETRGGGYEQYF.

This chain connects TRBV10-3 to TRBJ2-1; TRBD2 matches 8 bases. This CDR3 is 17 amino acids long. Per the germline V gene, CDR1 is ENHRY and CDR2 is SYGVKD. V lost 4 bases and J lost 5; bases outside the gene matches: 13. Written as DNA, the CDR3 is TGTGCCATCAGTGCCCTTCGGGAGGGTCGATCGGACAATGAGCAGTTCTTC. This gives the protein CAISALREGRSDNEQFF.

The chain combines TRBV12-3 or TRBV12-4 with TRBJ2-2, with D possibly being TRBD1 (6 bases). V dropped 5 bases and J dropped 2 bases, with 12 bases sitting between them. This CDR3 is 15 amino acids long. As DNA, the CDR3 is TGTGCCAGCAGTCGACAGGAAAAAAACACCGGGGAGCTGTTTTTT. Translated, it gives CASSRQEKNTGELFF.

This clonotype was counted at least ten times. The chain recombines TRBV28 with TRBJ2-1; the D call may be TRBD1 or TRBD2 (5 bases each). The CDR3 runs 13 residues. V shed 2 bases and J shed 5 bases, with 7 bases lying between them. CDR1 and CDR2 from the germline V gene are MDHEN and SYDVKM. CDR3 in amino acids: CASSLQGHNEQFF. The CDR3, as DNA: TGTGCCAGCAGTTTACAGGGACACAATGAGCAGTTCTTC.

This clonotype was detected many times. The V call is TRBV28, the J call TRBJ1-2, with 8 nucleotides matching TRBD1. Trimming removed 3 bases from V and 5 bases from J; junction bases left unmatched: 8. From germline, CDR1 is MDHEN and CDR2 SYDVKM. CDR3 length: 15 residues. The CDR3: CASSLFRTGIYGYTF. DNA of the CDR3: TGTGCCAGCAGTTTGTTCAGGACAGGGATTTATGGCTACACCTTC.

This clonotype was picked up many times. The chain couples TRBV30 to TRBJ2-5, with 11 nucleotides matching TRBD2. The CDR3 length is 15 residues. Germline CDR1 reads GTSNPN; CDR2 reads SVGIG (reference sequence). V dropped 4 bases and J dropped 3; count of bases not matched to a gene: 7. The CDR3 DNA follows: TGTGCCTGGACTAGCGGGAGGAATTTAAAAGAGACCCAGTACTTC. Its protein product is CAWTSGRNLKETQYF. Based on the CDR3 plus reference TRBV30 and TRBJ2-5, the full variable domain is SQTIHQWPATLVQPVGSPLSLECTVEGTSNPNLYWYRQAAGRGLQLLFYSVGIGQISSEVPQNLSASRPQDRQFILSSKKLLLSDSGFYLCAWTSGRNLKETQYFGPGTRLLVL.

The sample holds many counts of this clonotype. The chain combines TRBV7-2 with TRBJ1-6; D is possibly TRBD1 (5 bases). This CDR3 has 16 amino acids. V was pared by 4 bases and J by 3 bases, with 13 bases between. Germline CDR1 is SGHTA and CDR2 is FQGNSA. The DNA for the CDR3 is TGTGCCAGCAGCTCCGGGACGGGGCTCTATAATTCACCCCTCCACTTT. The encoded protein is CASSSGTGLYNSPLHF.

The J gene is TRBJ2-3, the V gene TRBV28; D remains ambiguous. Germline lookup yields CDR1 MDHEN and CDR2 SYDVKM. Trimming shortened V by 5 bases and J by 7 bases, and 13 bases separated the two germline ends. The length of the CDR3 is 13 residues. CDR3 sequence: CASSGHAVYTQYF. The DNA of the CDR3 is TGTGCCAGCAGTGGGCACGCAGTTTATACGCAGTATTTT.

This clonotype came up a few times. The CDR3 DNA reads TGTGCCAGCAGCCAAACAGGGGGCCCCGCAGAGGAGCAGTACTTC. Translated: CASSQTGGPAEEQYF. V gene TRBV7-3 combines with J gene TRBJ2-7; 9 bases match TRBD1. The CDR3 extends over 15 amino acids. Germline lookup yields CDR1 SGHTA and CDR2 FQGTGA. V lost 5 bases and J lost 7; bases outside the gene matches: 12.

To note about this clonotype: A much larger clone lies a single base off, so this may be a read error. The chain recombines TRBV29-1 with TRBJ1-5, with 7 bases identical to TRBD1. Germline CDR1 reads SQVTM; CDR2 reads ANQGSEA. This CDR3 has 19 residues. Germline trimming cut 0 bases from V and 0 bases from J; bases unmatched to any gene: 14. The CDR3 sequence is CSVEDFRGQMSYSNQPQHF. The CDR3 DNA reads as TGCAGCGTTGAAGATTTTAGGGGACAGATGAGCTATAGCAATCAGCCCCAGCATTTT.

CDR3 nucleotides: TGTGCCAGCAGCTTCAGTAGCGGTACCTACAATGAGCAGTTCTTC. Translating it yields CASSFSSGTYNEQFF. The chain is built from TRBV7-2 and TRBJ2-1; D is possibly TRBD2 (6 bases). Deletions cut 3 bases from V and 2 bases from J, with 11 bases between. CDR3 length: 15 amino acids. Germline assignment: CDR1 SGHTA and CDR2 FQGNSA.